The 12 T cell receptor beta chains in this list originate from one sample, sequenced in a study of blood T cell repertoires in COVID-19. Here immunoSEQ multiplex PCR was the method, and the copy in TCRdb shows in-frame clones only, minus some. The data contain 70,000 to 85,000 clones, more than 65% of them singletons. Sequencing was performed on peripheral blood. All receptors come from a man older than 75 with acute or convalescent COVID-19.

The V call is TRBV2, the J call TRBJ2-1; tentatively, D is TRBD2 (6 bases). The ends were cut back, 7 bases at V and 7 bases at J, with 17 bases in the middle. CDR1 is SNHLY and CDR2 is FYNNEI in the germline V gene. There are 14 residues in the CDR3. The CDR3 spells CASTETRTGNEQFF. CDR3 sequence (DNA): TGTGCCAGCACGGAGACTAGGACGGGGAATGAGCAGTTCTTC.

The CDR3 region has the DNA TGTGCTAGTGCCCCGGGACAGCATACGCAGTATTTT. Translating it yields CASAPGQHTQYF. The chain combines TRBV12-5 with TRBJ2-3; 7 bases map to TRBD1. The V gene's germline CDR1 is LGHNT and CDR2 FRNRAP. The CDR3 has 12 amino acids. V lost 7 bases to trimming and J lost 7 bases; unmatched junction nucleotides: 5.

This clone appeared many times. The genes are TRBV5-1 and TRBJ1-1; 12 bases line up with TRBD1. V was clipped by 4 bases and J by 0 bases; unmatched bases: 13. The CDR3 is 19 residues long. From germline, CDR1 is SGHRS and CDR2 YFSETQ. CDR3 amino acids: CASSPGRDRGRGMNTEAFF. CDR3 in DNA: TGCGCCAGCAGCCCCGGAAGGGACAGGGGGCGCGGGATGAACACTGAAGCTTTCTTT.

This clone was observed a few times. The gene calls are TRBV7-2 and TRBJ1-1; no reliable D call. This CDR3 region has 14 residues. Trimming took 1 base from V and 6 from J, leaving 12 bases between them. Germline CDR1 SGHTA, CDR2 FQGNSA. CDR3 residues: CASSLDVAYPEAFF. CDR3 DNA sequence: TGTGCCAGCAGCTTAGACGTTGCGTACCCTGAAGCTTTCTTT.

A few counts support this clone. The J gene is TRBJ1-1, the V gene TRBV6-5, with 8 bases lining up with TRBD1. The CDR3 runs 13 residues. Losses at the gene ends were 9 bases for V and 1 base for J; bases not matched to a gene: 4. In germline, CDR1 is MNHEY, CDR2 SVGAGI. The CDR3 nucleotides are TGTGCCAGTGGGGGACAGGCGAACACTGAAGCTTTCTTT. As protein: CASGGQANTEAFF.

V and J are TRBV5-1 and TRBJ1-1; 11 nucleotides align to TRBD1. CDR3 length: 16 amino acids. Trimming cost V 0 bases and J 3 bases; bases outside gene matches: 4. Germline CDR1 and CDR2: SGHRS and YFSETQ. The CDR3 sequence is CASSLGTGGAYTEAFF. The CDR3, as DNA: TGCGCCAGCAGCTTGGGGACAGGGGGCGCGTACACTGAAGCTTTCTTT.

V is TRBV5-1 and J is TRBJ2-1; tentatively, D is TRBD2 (5 bases). Trimming stripped 4 bases from V and 0 bases from J, with 11 bases between. The CDR3 totals 15 residues. The germline CDR1 and CDR2 sequences are SGHRS and YFSETQ. DNA for the CDR3: TGCGCCAGCAGCATTAGCGCGGGCTCCTACAATGAGCAGTTCTTC. The encoded protein is CASSISAGSYNEQFF. Using reference TRBV5-1 and TRBJ2-1 for the parts outside the CDR3, the full variable domain is KAGVTQTPRYLIKTRGQQVTLSCSPISGHRSVSWYQQTPGQGLQFLFEYFSETQRNKGNFPGRFSGRQFSNSRSEMNVSTLELGDSALYLCASSISAGSYNEQFFGPGTRLTVL.

A few counts support this clone. In DNA, the CDR3 is TGTGCCAGCAGTTCTTTACAGATTAATTCACCCCTCCACTTT. This gives the protein CASSSLQINSPLHF. The chain recombines TRBV27 with TRBJ1-6; D ambiguous. The CDR3 has 14 amino acids. The V gene lost 4 bases and the J gene lost 6 bases, with 10 bases spanning the gap. The germline V gene has CDR1 MNHEY and CDR2 SMNVEV (reference sequence).

This sequence joins TRBV11-2 and TRBJ1-6; D is unresolved. The CDR3 is made up of 13 amino acids. The germline gives CDR1 SGHAT, CDR2 FQNNGV. V dropped 1 base and J dropped 7 bases, with 5 bases sitting between them. In DNA form, the CDR3 reads TGTGCCAGCAGCTTAGTATCGAATTCACCCCTCCACTTT. It translates to CASSLVSNSPLHF.

This chain joins TRBV2 and TRBJ1-5; the D is unclear. CDR3 size: 14 residues. Trimming took off 7 bases at V and 2 bases at J, with 12 bases between the two ends. Per germline, CDR1 SNHLY and CDR2 FYNNEI. Here the CDR3 reads CASTAVGGNQPQHF. For the CDR3, the DNA is TGTGCCAGCACCGCAGTAGGAGGCAATCAGCCCCAGCATTTT.

V and J are TRBV4-2 and TRBJ1-1; D uncertain. Germline CDR1 and CDR2: LGHNA and YNFKEQ. Trimming removed 0 bases from V and 4 bases from J, with 9 bases in between. The CDR3 spans 14 residues. The CDR3: CASSQEAAITEAFF. In DNA form, the CDR3 reads TGTGCCAGCAGCCAAGAGGCAGCGATCACTGAAGCTTTCTTT.

This chain joins TRBV3-1 (or the pseudogene TRBV3-2) and TRBJ2-5; 12 positions agree with TRBD1. Trimming took 1 base from V and 4 from J; bases not matched to a gene: 4. This CDR3 region has 16 residues. Germline V gene data show CDR1 as LGHDT and CDR2 as YNNKEL (reference sequence). The CDR3: CASSQGGDRGRETQYF. As DNA, the CDR3 is TGTGCCAGCAGCCAAGGGGGGGACAGGGGGCGAGAGACCCAGTACTTC.